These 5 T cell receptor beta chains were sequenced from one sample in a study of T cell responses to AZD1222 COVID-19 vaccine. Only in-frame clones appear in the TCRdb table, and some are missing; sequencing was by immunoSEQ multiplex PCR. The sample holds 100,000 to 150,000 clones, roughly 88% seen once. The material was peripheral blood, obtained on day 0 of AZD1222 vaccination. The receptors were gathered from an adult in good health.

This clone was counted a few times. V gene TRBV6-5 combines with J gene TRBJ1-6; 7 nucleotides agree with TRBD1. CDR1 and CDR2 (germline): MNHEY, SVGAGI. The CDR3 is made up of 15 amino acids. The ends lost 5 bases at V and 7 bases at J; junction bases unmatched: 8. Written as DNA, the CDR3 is TGTGCCAGCAGTAAAAAGAGACAGGGCAATTCACCCCTCCACTTT. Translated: CASSKKRQGNSPLHF.

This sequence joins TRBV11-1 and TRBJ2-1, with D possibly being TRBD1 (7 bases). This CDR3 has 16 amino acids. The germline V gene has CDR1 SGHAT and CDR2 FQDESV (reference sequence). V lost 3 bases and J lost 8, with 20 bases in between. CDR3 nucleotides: TGTGCCAGCAGCTTCACCAGGGGGGCGATAGGCTATGAGCAGTTCTTC. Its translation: CASSFTRGAIGYEQFF.

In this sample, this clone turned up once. The CDR3 DNA sequence: TGTGCCAGCAGCGTAGCTAGCGGGCTAAGCACAGATACGCAGTATTTT. This encodes CASSVASGLSTDTQYF. The chain combines TRBV9 with TRBJ2-3; 8 positions match TRBD2. Trimming at V came to 0 bases and at J to 0 bases, leaving 3 bases not matched to a gene. The CDR3 loop spans 16 amino acids. Germline V CDR1 and CDR2: SGDLS, YYNGEE.

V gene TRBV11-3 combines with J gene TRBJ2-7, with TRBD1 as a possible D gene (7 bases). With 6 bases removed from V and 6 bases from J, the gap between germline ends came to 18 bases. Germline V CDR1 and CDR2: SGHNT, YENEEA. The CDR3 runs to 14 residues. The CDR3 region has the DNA TGTGCCAGCAGTAGATCAGGGGGGTCCGGCGAGCAGTACTTC. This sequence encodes CASSRSGGSGEQYF.

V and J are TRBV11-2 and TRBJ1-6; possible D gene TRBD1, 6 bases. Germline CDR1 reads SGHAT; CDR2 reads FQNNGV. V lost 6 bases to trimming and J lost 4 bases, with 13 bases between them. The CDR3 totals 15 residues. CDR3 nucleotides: TGTGCCAGCAGTAATCCGGGACAATATAATTCACCCCTCCACTTT. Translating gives CASSNPGQYNSPLHF.